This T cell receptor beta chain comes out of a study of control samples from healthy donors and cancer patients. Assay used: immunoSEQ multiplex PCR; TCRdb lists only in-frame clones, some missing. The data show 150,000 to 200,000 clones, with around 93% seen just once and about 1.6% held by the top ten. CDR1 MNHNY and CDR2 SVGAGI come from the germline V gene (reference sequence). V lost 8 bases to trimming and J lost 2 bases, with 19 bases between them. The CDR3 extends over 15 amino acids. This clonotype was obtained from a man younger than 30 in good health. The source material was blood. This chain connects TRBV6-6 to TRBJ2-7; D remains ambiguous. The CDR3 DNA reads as TGTGCCAGCGTCACAATCCCGGGTCCCCCCTACGAGCAGTACTTC. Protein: CASVTIPGPPYEQYF.